This T cell receptor beta chain was observed in a study of blood T cell repertoires in COVID-19. Overall study: Sites across the United States, Italy and Spain contributed samples from acute and convalescent COVID-19. Sources were T cells, B-cell-depleted T cells, or PBMCs; the material itself was cDNA or gDNA.

Original analysis: Quantification of nucleated cells was approximated via reference gene primer amplification. Method: immunoSEQ multiplex PCR; TCRdb's copy keeps in-frame clones and lacks some. V and J calls and clone size are as listed in that table; D and trimming were resolved from the DNA. The top ten clones hold under 9.5% of a sample with around 87,000 clones, about nine tenths of them seen once. V shed 2 bases and J shed 3 bases, with 11 bases lying between them. CDR1 is SGHTA, CDR2 FQGTGA, per germline. This CDR3 is 14 amino acids long. The chain joins TRBV7-3 to TRBJ2-7; D might be TRBD1 (5 bases). Sequences were obtained from peripheral blood. The sequence was obtained from a man aged 50 or older with acute or convalescent COVID-19. CDR3 sequence: CASSLVGQGYEQYF. The CDR3 DNA sequence: TGTGCCAGCAGCTTAGTCGGGCAGGGCTACGAGCAGTACTTC.